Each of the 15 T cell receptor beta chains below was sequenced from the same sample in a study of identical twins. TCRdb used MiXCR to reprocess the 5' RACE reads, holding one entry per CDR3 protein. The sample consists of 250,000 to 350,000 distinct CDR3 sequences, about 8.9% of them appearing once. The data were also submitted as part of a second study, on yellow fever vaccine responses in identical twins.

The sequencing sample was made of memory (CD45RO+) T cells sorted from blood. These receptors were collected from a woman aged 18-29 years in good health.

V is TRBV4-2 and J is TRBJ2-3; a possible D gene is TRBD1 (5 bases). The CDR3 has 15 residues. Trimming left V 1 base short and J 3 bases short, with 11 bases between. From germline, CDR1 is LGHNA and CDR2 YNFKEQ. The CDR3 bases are TGTGCCAGCAGCCAAGCGCAAGACAGAACAGATACGCAGTATTTT. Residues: CASSQAQDRTDTQYF.

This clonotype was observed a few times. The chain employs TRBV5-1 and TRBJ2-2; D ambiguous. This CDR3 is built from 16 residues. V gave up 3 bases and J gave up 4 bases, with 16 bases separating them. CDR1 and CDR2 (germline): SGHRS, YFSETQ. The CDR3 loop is CASSSTFVSGTGELFF. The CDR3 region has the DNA TGCGCCAGCAGCTCCACTTTCGTCTCTGGCACCGGGGAGCTGTTTTTT.

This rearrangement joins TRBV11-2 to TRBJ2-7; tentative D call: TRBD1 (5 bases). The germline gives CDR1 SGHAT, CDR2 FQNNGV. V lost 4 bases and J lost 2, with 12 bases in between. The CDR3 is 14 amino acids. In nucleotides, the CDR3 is TGTGCCAGCAGCTCGACAGTCCTCACCTACGAGCAGTACGTC. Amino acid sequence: CASSSTVLTYEQYV.

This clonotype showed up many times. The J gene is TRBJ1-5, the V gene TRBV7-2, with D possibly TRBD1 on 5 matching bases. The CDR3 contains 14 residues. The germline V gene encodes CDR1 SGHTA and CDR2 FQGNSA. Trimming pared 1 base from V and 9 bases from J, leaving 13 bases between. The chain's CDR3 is CASSLEQGGRPQHF. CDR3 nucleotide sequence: TGTGCCAGCAGCTTAGAGCAGGGTGGTCGGCCCCAGCATTTT. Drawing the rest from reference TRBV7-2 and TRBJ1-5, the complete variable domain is GAGVSQSPSNKVTEKGKDVELRCDPISGHTALYWYRQSLGQGLEFLIYFQGNSAPDKSGLPSDRFSAERTGGSVSTLTIQRTQQEDSAVYLCASSLEQGGRPQHFGDGTRLSIL.

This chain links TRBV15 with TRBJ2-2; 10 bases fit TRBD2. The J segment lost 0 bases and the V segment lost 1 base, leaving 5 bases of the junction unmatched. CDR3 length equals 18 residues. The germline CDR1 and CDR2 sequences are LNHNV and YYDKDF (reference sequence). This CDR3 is CATSRGGSGGPNTGELFF. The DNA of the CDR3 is TGTGCCACCAGCAGAGGGGGTAGCGGGGGGCCGAACACCGGGGAGCTGTTTTTT.

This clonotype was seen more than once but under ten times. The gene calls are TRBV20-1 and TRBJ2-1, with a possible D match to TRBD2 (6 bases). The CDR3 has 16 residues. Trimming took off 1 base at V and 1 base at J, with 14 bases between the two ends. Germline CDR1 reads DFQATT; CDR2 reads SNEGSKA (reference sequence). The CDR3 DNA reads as TGCAGTGCTAGAGGCCTAGCGCGAGGGTCCTACAATGAGCAGTTCTTC. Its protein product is CSARGLARGSYNEQFF.

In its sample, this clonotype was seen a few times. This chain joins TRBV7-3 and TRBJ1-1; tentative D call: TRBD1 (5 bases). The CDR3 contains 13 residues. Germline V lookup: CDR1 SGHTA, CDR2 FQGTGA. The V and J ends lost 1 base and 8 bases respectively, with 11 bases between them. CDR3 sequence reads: CASSLRNGGEAFF. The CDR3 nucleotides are TGTGCCAGCAGCTTAAGAAATGGGGGGGAAGCTTTCTTT.

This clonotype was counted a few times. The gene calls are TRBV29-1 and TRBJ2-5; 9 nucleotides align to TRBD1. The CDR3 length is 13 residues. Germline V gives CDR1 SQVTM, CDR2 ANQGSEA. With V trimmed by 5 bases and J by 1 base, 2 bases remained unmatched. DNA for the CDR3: TGCAGCGTTCTACAGGGGGCCCAAGAGACCCAGTACTTC. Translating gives CSVLQGAQETQYF.

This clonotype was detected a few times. The CDR3, as DNA: TGTGCCAGCAGCTCGTGGACAGGGGACACTGAAGCTTTCTTT. It yields the protein CASSSWTGDTEAFF. The chain has TRBV5-5 and TRBJ1-1; 9 nucleotides agree with TRBD1. CDR1 SGHKS and CDR2 YYEKEE come from the germline V gene (reference sequence). The ends lost 3 bases at V and 3 bases at J; junction bases unmatched: 3. CDR3 size: 14 residues.

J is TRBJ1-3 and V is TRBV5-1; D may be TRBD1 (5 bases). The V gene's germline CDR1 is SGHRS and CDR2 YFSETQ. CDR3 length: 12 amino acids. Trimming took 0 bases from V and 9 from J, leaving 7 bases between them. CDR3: CASSLAQGTIYF. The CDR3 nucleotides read TGCGCCAGCAGCTTGGCCCAGGGCACCATATATTTT.

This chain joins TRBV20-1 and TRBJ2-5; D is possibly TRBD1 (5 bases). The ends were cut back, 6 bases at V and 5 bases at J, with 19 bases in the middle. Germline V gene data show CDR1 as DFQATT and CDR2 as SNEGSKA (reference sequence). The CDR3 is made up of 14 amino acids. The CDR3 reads CSAQDPSRWETQYF. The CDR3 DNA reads TGCAGTGCACAGGACCCTTCTCGGTGGGAGACCCAGTACTTC.

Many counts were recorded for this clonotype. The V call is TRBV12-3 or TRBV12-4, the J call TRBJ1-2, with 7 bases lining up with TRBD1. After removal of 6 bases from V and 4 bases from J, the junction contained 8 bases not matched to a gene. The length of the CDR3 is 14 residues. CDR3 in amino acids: CASSPQGGTYGYTF. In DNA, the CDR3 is TGTGCCAGCAGCCCTCAGGGGGGGACCTATGGCTACACCTTC.

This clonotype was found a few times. CDR3 sequence (DNA): TGTGCCAGCAGTTGGGGCCTCGCGAACACCGGGGAGCTGTTTTTT. It yields the protein CASSWGLANTGELFF. The chain couples TRBV28 to TRBJ2-2; D may be TRBD1 (5 bases). Germline V gene lookup returns CDR1 MDHEN and CDR2 SYDVKM. This CDR3 is 15 amino acids long. V was cut by 4 bases and J by 0 bases, with 9 bases left in between.

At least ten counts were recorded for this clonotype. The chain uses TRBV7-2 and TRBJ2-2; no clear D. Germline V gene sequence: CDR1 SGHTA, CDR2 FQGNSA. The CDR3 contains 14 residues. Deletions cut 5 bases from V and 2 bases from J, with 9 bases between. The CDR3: CASSKAVNTGELFF. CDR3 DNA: TGTGCCAGCAGCAAAGCAGTTAACACCGGGGAGCTGTTTTTT.

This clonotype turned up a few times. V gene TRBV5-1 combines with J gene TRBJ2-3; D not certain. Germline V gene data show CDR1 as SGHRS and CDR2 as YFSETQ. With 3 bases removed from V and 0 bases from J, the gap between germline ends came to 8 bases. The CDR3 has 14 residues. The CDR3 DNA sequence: TGCGCCAGCAGCTGGAAAGACAGCACAGATACGCAGTATTTT. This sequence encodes CASSWKDSTDTQYF.